Included here is one T cell receptor (beta chain) sequence, with context. Its antigen remains unknown. The data are from a study of T-cell memory formation after mild COVID-19. About the study: Largely, TCR clusters stayed within a single donor. Whole-study findings and limits: While clones contracting from day 15 to 85 were balanced between CD4 and CD8, later expanders leaned CD4+. Prior to infection, memory already included some responding clones, suggesting cross-reactive memory joined.

MiXCR was run by TCRdb on the 5' RACE reads, yielding one entry per CDR3 protein. The data show some 450,000 distinct CDR3 sequences, around 17% seen once. V lost 6 bases and J 3 bases, leaving 12 bases between the germline ends. CDR1 SGHRS and CDR2 YFSETQ come from the germline V gene. The CDR3 totals 14 residues. What was sequenced was PBMCs or a T cell subset sorted from them (not recorded which). This TCR was sampled from a man aged 18 to 29 who had mild COVID-19 (a few samples of this study predate the infection). Cell type and time point are not known. The chain combines TRBV5-1 with TRBJ1-4; D gene ambiguous. CDR3 sequence (DNA): TGCGCCAGCACCTTAGTCGGCCCTAATGAAAAACTGTTTTTT. It encodes CASTLVGPNEKLFF.